This T cell receptor (beta chain) was recovered during a study of T cell responses to AZD1222 COVID-19 vaccine (dated by TCRdb to about 2021). Context from the whole study: AZD1222 recipients given second doses at about 4 weeks or at about 12 weeks were pooled, since spike-specific TCR depth and breadth were not found to differ between the two schedules. TCR sequencing covered 233 trial participants: 200 to 220 given two doses of AZD1222 and about 26 given two doses of MenACWY control vaccine. Trial participants were enrolled into age subgroups of 18-55, 56-69 and 70-plus years, which contained approximately 150, 30 and 60 TCR-sequenced participants, respectively. Overall study results and their limits: Participants were mostly white British and included more females than males, and it was suggested by the authors that clonal diversity may have been underestimated. Because no day 14 peak-response samples were available, the repertoires could be characterized only after the peak T cell response. Only six or seven AZD1222 recipients were SARS-CoV-2 seropositive at baseline, limiting conclusions about previously exposed vaccinees. Vaccine-associated CD4 TCRs spanned the whole spike protein, with dominant responses in regions 160-218 and 743-854. Reportedly, almost half of the unique spike-specific TCRs recognized epitopes lying outside the regions that are mutated in the B.1.351 and B.1.1.7 variants. The 56-69-year group was small, and its depth increase did not reach significance, likely because of low power. After two AZD1222 doses, both the breadth and the depth of spike-specific TCRs were significantly higher than at day 0 and than in MenACWY recipients.

Taken with the paper, the label for time point translates to: baseline before first vaccination. Vaccinee samples came from UK trials COV001 and COV002, including a single-blind randomized controlled phase 2/3 trial of AZD1222 (ChAdOx1 nCoV-19) in healthy adults. For TCRbeta chain sequencing, PBMC samples were collected from trial participants at day 0 and at day 28 after the second dose. The CDR3 regions of human TCRbeta chains were analyzed by immunosequencing. Per the authors' processing: Repertoire TCRs were matched against a reference library of SARS-CoV-2-specific TCRs generated with the MIRA antigen-specificity platform. Breadth meant the fraction of unique TCRs that were SARS-CoV-2-associated, whereas depth meant the fraction of total T cells that were SARS-CoV-2-associated. Each spike-specific TCR was assigned to its reactive spike region and to a CD4 or CD8 class using the MIRA data. Log10-transformed breadth and depth values were compared by one-way ANOVA with Sidak's multiple comparisons tests. The source is immuneACCESS, and TCRdb retained only in-frame sequences with V and J called. Part of the clones is not carried over; for the studies checked, unresolved V genes explain less than half of this, and the remainder is unexplained. V and J calls and clone size are as listed in that table; D and trimming were resolved from the DNA. Counted in this sample were roughly 78,000 clones; nearly 85% of them appeared once. The ten largest clones represent 2.5% to 3.5% of the sample.

The CDR3 has 19 amino acids, counting the end cysteine and phenylalanine. Only the CDR3 region is kept as DNA, spanning 57 bases read in frame from base 1. This clone came up a few times. The antigen it binds to is not known. One base away there is no much larger clone; base qualities are not given. This receptor was obtained from an adult in good health. Here the sequenced sample was peripheral blood, taken on day 0 of AZD1222 vaccination. The rearrangement combines TRBV21-1 with TRBJ1-5; the D call TRBD1 from the table was never checked on the DNA. TRBV21-1 is shown as a pseudogene. This receptor carries the CDR3 CASSKPHYRGGSSNQPQHF. The nucleotide sequence reads as follows: TGTGCCAGCAGCAAACCCCATTACAGGGGTGGCAGTAGCAATCAGCCCCAGCATTTT.